The sequence of this TCR beta chain was determined in a study of cytomegalovirus exposure and HLA in healthy donors. The study's findings and limits: TCR beta chains numbering 164 were designated cytomegalovirus-associated.

CDR1 and CDR2 (germline): SNHLY, FYNNEI. This CDR3 contains 12 residues. V lost 1 base, J lost 7 bases, and 8 bases lay in between. The PCR had 60 Vbeta and 13 Jbeta primers. Sequenced by immunoSEQ multiplex PCR; TCRdb stores in-frame clones only, minus some. The repertoire holds fewer than 150,000 clones, with 70% to 80% as singletons. Regarding this clone: Antigen unknown.

The receptor's source is a man between 45 and 60 years old in good health and CMV-seronegative. The specimen was PBMCs. The genes are TRBV2 and TRBJ2-7; unclear D gene. The CDR3 loop is CASSEGNGEQYF. The DNA for the CDR3 is TGTGCCAGCAGTGAAGGAAACGGGGAGCAGTACTTC.